This TCR beta chain was found in a study of blood T cell repertoires in COVID-19. The overall study: COVID-19 samples collected from the United States, Italy and Spain covered acute and convalescent phases. T cells, B-cell-depleted T cells, or PBMCs supplied cDNA or gDNA.

V lost 2 bases and J lost 4; bases outside the gene matches: 21. This CDR3 comprises 21 residues. Germline assignment: CDR1 MNHNS and CDR2 SASEGT. In the authors' workflow: Nucleated cell counts were estimated from reference gene primer amplification. TCRdb's table, derived via immunoSEQ multiplex PCR, lists solely in-frame clones and lacks some. V and J calls and clone size follow that table, whereas D and trimming were derived from the DNA. The repertoire holds about 55,000 clones, with 85% as singletons. The chain carries TRBV6-1 and TRBJ2-1; 9 bases fit TRBD2. The source is a human donor in a cohort sampled during active COVID-19. The sample taken for sequencing was peripheral blood. CDR3 amino acids: CASSERESSPLREGGYNEQFF. CDR3 DNA sequence: TGTGCCAGCAGTGAACGGGAGTCCTCCCCCTTGCGGGAGGGCGGGTACAATGAGCAGTTCTTC.